Listed here are 17 T cell receptor beta chains from one sample, sequenced in a study of cytomegalovirus exposure and HLA in healthy donors. Assay: immunoSEQ multiplex PCR; the TCRdb copy retains only in-frame clones and omits some. The profile shows some 80,000 clones, 96% of them singletons. Sequencing was performed on PBMCs. Receptors originate from a man between 18 and 29 years old in good health and CMV-seropositive.

The chain couples TRBV20-1 to TRBJ2-1; D may be TRBD1 (6 bases). Germline V gives CDR1 DFQATT, CDR2 SNEGSKA (reference sequence). With 5 bases removed from V and 9 bases from J, the gap between germline ends came to 11 bases. The CDR3 is 11 residues long. The CDR3: CSAAQGREQFF. CDR3 coding DNA: TGCAGTGCTGCACAGGGTCGTGAGCAGTTCTTC.

V is TRBV5-1 and J is TRBJ2-2; 7 positions match TRBD1. V lost 4 bases, J lost 1 base, and 4 bases stayed unmatched. This CDR3 spans 15 amino acids. Germline V gives CDR1 SGHRS, CDR2 YFSETQ. In DNA form, the CDR3 reads TGCGCCAGCAGCGTCGACAGGGTGAACACCGGGGAGCTGTTTTTT. Residues: CASSVDRVNTGELFF.

The count of this clone is one. The rearrangement joins TRBV15 to TRBJ1-2; D not resolved. The germline V gene has CDR1 LNHNV and CDR2 YYDKDF (reference sequence). V shed 0 bases and J shed 4 bases, with 6 bases lying between them. The CDR3 loop spans 13 amino acids. DNA for the CDR3: TGTGCCACCAGCAGAGATCGGGGCTATGGCTACACCTTC. It yields the protein CATSRDRGYGYTF.

The V and J genes are TRBV7-2 and TRBJ2-5; D gene unclear. Trimming stripped 1 base from V and 2 bases from J, with 8 bases between. The germline V gene has CDR1 SGHTA and CDR2 FQGNSA. The CDR3 is 14 amino acids. CDR3 coding DNA: TGTGCCAGCAGCTTAGATGCGATACAAGAGACCCAGTACTTC. It specifies CASSLDAIQETQYF.

V and J are TRBV14 and TRBJ2-7; maybe TRBD1 (6 bases). With 1 base removed from V and 4 bases from J, the gap between germline ends came to 11 bases. The CDR3 totals 14 residues. Germline V CDR1 and CDR2: SGHDN, FVKESK. CDR3 sequence reads: CASSQVPGVYEQYF. CDR3 sequence (DNA): TGTGCCAGCAGCCAAGTTCCAGGGGTATACGAGCAGTACTTC.

V and J are TRBV5-6 and TRBJ2-1, with D possibly matching TRBD1 (5 bases). CDR3 size: 14 residues. V lost 2 bases to trimming and J lost 4 bases, with 10 bases between them. Germline CDR1 SGHDT, CDR2 YYEEEE. The CDR3 here is CASSFLTGYNEQFF. CDR3 coding DNA: TGTGCCAGCAGCTTTTTAACAGGTTACAATGAGCAGTTCTTC.

The chain has TRBV18 and TRBJ1-4; 12 bases match TRBD1. Germline-derived CDR1 and CDR2 are KGHSH and LQKENI. This CDR3 is 16 amino acids long. After removal of 3 bases from V and 10 bases from J, the junction contained 9 bases not matched to a gene. In nucleotides, the CDR3 is TGTGCCAGCTCACCCCCGACCGGGACAGGGGGCGGAAAACTGTTTTTT. Translating it yields CASSPPTGTGGGKLFF.

The rearrangement joins TRBV18 to TRBJ2-2; 7 bases agree with TRBD1. The CDR3 length is 18 residues. Germline lookup yields CDR1 KGHSH and CDR2 LQKENI. Trimming took 0 bases from V and 1 from J; bases not matched to a gene: 8. CDR3 loop: CASSPPAFGTVNTGELFF. CDR3 sequence (DNA): TGTGCCAGCTCACCACCGGCCTTCGGGACAGTGAACACCGGGGAGCTGTTTTTT.

V usage is TRBV4-2 and J usage is TRBJ2-2; 8 nucleotides line up with TRBD1. V was pared by 1 base and J by 7 bases, with 14 bases of the junction left unmatched. The CDR3 contains 18 residues. CDR1 and CDR2 (germline): LGHNA, YNFKEQ. The CDR3 sequence: CASSQVAPRTGIHGELFF. The CDR3 bases are TGTGCCAGCAGCCAAGTGGCCCCCCGGACAGGGATCCACGGGGAGCTGTTTTTT.

This clone was observed once. The chain uses TRBV9 and TRBJ2-5, with no clear D. Trimming left V 4 bases short and J 4 bases short, with 14 bases between. This CDR3 is built from 14 residues. The germline V gene encodes CDR1 SGDLS and CDR2 YYNGEE. The CDR3: CASSPLPGGETQYF. CDR3 DNA: TGTGCCAGCAGCCCACTTCCCGGTGGAGAGACCCAGTACTTC. Full variable domain (remainder filled in from reference TRBV9 and TRBJ2-5): DSGVTQTPKHLITATGQRVTLRCSPRSGDLSVYWYQQSLDQGLQFLIQYYNGEERAKGNILERFSAQQFPDLHSELNLSSLELGDSALYFCASSPLPGGETQYFGPGTRLLVL.

This chain joins TRBV15 and TRBJ2-7; 12 bases are a match to TRBD1. CDR3 size: 17 residues. V lost 0 bases and J lost 1; bases outside the gene matches: 4. The germline gives CDR1 LNHNV, CDR2 YYDKDF (reference sequence). CDR3 DNA: TGTGCCACCAGCAGAGATCTGGGACAGGGGGCGTCCTACGAGCAGTACTTC. Amino acids: CATSRDLGQGASYEQYF.

V and J are TRBV28 and TRBJ2-5; 9 bases line up with TRBD2. Germline V gene data show CDR1 as MDHEN and CDR2 as SYDVKM. V lost 5 bases and J lost 2; bases outside the gene matches: 12. The CDR3 is 17 residues long. CDR3 sequence: CASSIIELAGVQETQYF. In nucleotides, the CDR3 is TGTGCCAGCAGTATAATAGAACTAGCGGGTGTACAAGAGACCCAGTACTTC.

V gene TRBV7-8 combines with J gene TRBJ2-1, with 12 bases fitting TRBD2. The junction had 15 bases not matched to a gene; V was cut back by 5 bases and J by 7 bases. CDR3 length equals 18 residues. Germline CDR1 SGHVS, CDR2 FQNEAQ. CDR3 DNA sequence: TGTGCCAGCAGCCACCGCTCCGGACTAGCGGGGACCGCGAATGAGCAGTTCTTC. Its protein product is CASSHRSGLAGTANEQFF. The full variable domain, its missing parts supplied by reference TRBV7-8 and TRBJ2-1, is GAGVSQSPRYKVAKRGQDVALRCDPISGHVSLFWYQQALGQGPEFLTYFQNEAQLDKSGLPSDRFFAERPEGSVSTLKIQRTQQEDSAVYLCASSHRSGLAGTANEQFFGPGTRLTVL.

This chain uses TRBV27 with TRBJ1-1; 8 nucleotides line up with TRBD1. J was trimmed by 1 base and V by 4 bases; bases with no gene match: 14. The CDR3 runs 18 residues. The germline gives CDR1 MNHEY, CDR2 SMNVEV (reference sequence). Here the CDR3 DNA reads TGTGCCAGCAGTTACCACTACTCAGGACAGGGCCCGAACACTGAAGCTTTCTTT. Translating it yields CASSYHYSGQGPNTEAFF.

The chain links TRBV7-9 to TRBJ2-3; tentative D call: TRBD1 (6 bases). There are 14 residues in the CDR3. In germline, CDR1 is SEHNR, CDR2 FQNEAQ (reference sequence). Deletions cut 6 bases from V and 5 bases from J, with 15 bases between. CDR3 in amino acids: CASRWGQPGDTQYF. DNA for the CDR3: TGTGCCAGCAGATGGGGGCAACCCGGAGATACGCAGTATTTT.

The chain combines TRBV6-1 with TRBJ1-1, with 8 positions matching TRBD1. CDR1 and CDR2 from the germline V gene are MNHNS and SASEGT. The CDR3 extends over 12 amino acids. The J segment lost 7 bases and the V segment lost 7 bases, leaving 5 bases of the junction unmatched. The chain's CDR3 is CASIGTGLEAFF. CDR3 nucleotide sequence: TGTGCCAGCATCGGGACAGGCCTTGAAGCTTTCTTT.

This chain links TRBV11-2 with TRBJ1-1; D gene uncertain. V was cut by 0 bases and J by 8 bases, with 10 bases left in between. The CDR3 loop spans 13 amino acids. The germline V gene has CDR1 SGHAT and CDR2 FQNNGV. CDR3 in amino acids: CASSLDYGLEAFF. CDR3 nucleotide sequence: TGTGCCAGCAGCTTAGATTACGGGTTGGAAGCTTTCTTT.